Presented here are 27 T cell receptor beta chains from one specimen sequenced in a study of blood T cell repertoires in COVID-19. Produced via immunoSEQ multiplex PCR; TCRdb's table is partial and in-frame only. The sample holds 65,000 to 90,000 clones, 83% seen once. The source material was peripheral blood. The receptors were gathered from a woman in her sixties with acute or convalescent COVID-19.

The chain recombines TRBV6-1 with TRBJ2-4; the match to TRBD2 covers 9 bases. The CDR3 runs 18 residues. Germline V gene lookup returns CDR1 MNHNS and CDR2 SASEGT. V gave up 3 bases and J gave up 3 bases; unmatched junction bases: 12. Here the CDR3 reads CASSEDSGGSLGKNIQYF. CDR3 DNA: TGTGCCAGCAGTGAGGACAGCGGGGGGTCGTTAGGCAAAAACATTCAGTACTTC.

This clone was recorded only once. This CDR3 is CATSRDPPPQGLNEKLFF. The DNA for the CDR3 is TGTGCCACCAGCAGAGATCCGCCCCCACAGGGACTAAATGAAAAACTGTTTTTT. The V and J genes are TRBV15 and TRBJ1-4; D is possibly TRBD1 (6 bases). The V end lost 0 bases, the J end lost 5 bases, and 19 bases lay between the germline ends. This CDR3 region has 18 residues. Looked up from germline, CDR1 is LNHNV and CDR2 is YYDKDF (reference sequence).

V usage is TRBV9 and J usage is TRBJ1-1; TRBD1 agrees at 10 bases. The V and J ends lost 7 bases and 5 bases, in that order; junction bases with no gene match: 8. The germline V gene has CDR1 SGDLS and CDR2 YYNGEE. This CDR3 has 14 residues. The CDR3, as DNA: TGTGCCAGCGACCCGGGACAGGGGAGAACTGAAGCTTTCTTT. It encodes CASDPGQGRTEAFF. The full variable domain, completed using reference TRBV9 and TRBJ1-1, is DSGVTQTPKHLITATGQRVTLRCSPRSGDLSVYWYQQSLDQGLQFLIQYYNGEERAKGNILERFSAQQFPDLHSELNLSSLELGDSALYFCASDPGQGRTEAFFGQGTRLTVV.

This chain uses TRBV9 with TRBJ2-3; tentative D call: TRBD2 (6 bases). Germline V gives CDR1 SGDLS, CDR2 YYNGEE. This CDR3 region has 17 residues. V was shortened by 4 bases and J by 3 bases, with 21 bases between the two germline ends. In nucleotides, the CDR3 is TGTGCCAGCAGCCCCGGAGGATCCGGGGGAGGAACAGATACGCAGTATTTT. Protein product: CASSPGGSGGGTDTQYF. The full variable domain, in which reference TRBV9 and TRBJ2-3 provide the parts outside the CDR3, is DSGVTQTPKHLITATGQRVTLRCSPRSGDLSVYWYQQSLDQGLQFLIQYYNGEERAKGNILERFSAQQFPDLHSELNLSSLELGDSALYFCASSPGGSGGGTDTQYFGPGTRLTVL.

The chain joins TRBV5-6 to TRBJ1-2; 7 nucleotides align to TRBD1. Germline V gives CDR1 SGHDT, CDR2 YYEEEE. Unmatched junction bases numbered 4, after V lost 4 bases and J lost 1 base. The CDR3 is made up of 14 amino acids. In nucleotides, the CDR3 is TGTGCCAGCAGCCCGGGGACAGATAACTATGGCTACACCTTC. Translated: CASSPGTDNYGYTF. The variable domain in full, completed from reference TRBV5-6 and TRBJ1-2, reads DAGVTQSPTHLIKTRGQQVTLRCSPKSGHDTVSWYQQALGQGPQFIFQYYEEEERQRGNFPDRFSGHQFPNYSSELNVNALLLGDSALYLCASSPGTDNYGYTFGSGTRLTVV.

This clone has just a few counts. V is TRBV4-2 and J is TRBJ2-2, with 7 bases identical to TRBD2. The ends lost 1 base at V and 1 base at J; junction bases unmatched: 0. Germline V gene data show CDR1 as LGHNA and CDR2 as YNFKEQ. This CDR3 has 15 amino acids. As DNA, the CDR3 is TGTGCCAGCAGCCAAGCTAGCGGGAACACCGGGGAGCTGTTTTTT. It specifies CASSQASGNTGELFF.

V is TRBV24-1 and J is TRBJ2-3; D might be TRBD1 (5 bases). Between the trimmed V and J ends, which lost 5 bases and 5 bases, there was a span of 10 bases. The CDR3 length is 13 residues. The germline gives CDR1 KGHDR, CDR2 SFDVKD. CDR3 DNA sequence: TGTGCCACCAGTGTAGGGGCACAAGATACGCAGTATTTT. Its protein product is CATSVGAQDTQYF.

About this clone: Other DNA sequences in the same sample also yield this CDR3. The gene calls are TRBV11-2 and TRBJ1-6; D gene ambiguous. The CDR3 spans 16 residues. Per germline, CDR1 SGHAT and CDR2 FQNNGV. Trimming shortened V by 3 bases and J by 0 bases, and 9 bases separated the two germline ends. In DNA, the CDR3 is TGTGCCAGCAGCTTGGAGAGGAGCTCCTATAATTCACCCCTCCACTTT. Its translation is CASSLERSSYNSPLHF.

This chain uses TRBV9 with TRBJ1-6; D is possibly TRBD1 (6 bases). This CDR3 contains 13 residues. V lost 0 bases, J lost 10 bases, and 8 bases lay in between. The germline V gene has CDR1 SGDLS and CDR2 YYNGEE. The CDR3 coding sequence is TGTGCCAGCAGCGTAGGGGGGCAATCACCCCTCCACTTT. Its protein is CASSVGGQSPLHF.

J is TRBJ2-5 and V is TRBV7-9; 7 nucleotides line up with TRBD1. The CDR3 runs 14 residues. The V gene end was trimmed by 5 bases and the J gene end by 2 bases; junction bases not matched to a gene: 5. CDR1 is SEHNR and CDR2 is FQNEAQ in the germline V gene (reference sequence). In DNA form, the CDR3 reads TGTGCCAGCAGCCCAACGACAGGGCAAGAGACCCAGTACTTC. The encoded protein is CASSPTTGQETQYF.

The rearrangement links TRBV12-3 or TRBV12-4 to TRBJ1-2; D is unclear. The CDR3 loop spans 13 amino acids. Between the trimmed V and J ends, which lost 5 bases and 2 bases, there was a span of 9 bases. CDR3 sequence: CASSPSGNYGYTF. Here the CDR3 DNA reads TGTGCCAGCAGTCCCTCAGGAAACTATGGCTACACCTTC.

The chain has TRBV5-1 and TRBJ1-4; 8 nucleotides line up with TRBD1. V was pared by 3 bases and J by 0 bases, with 1 base of the junction left unmatched. CDR1 SGHRS and CDR2 YFSETQ come from the germline V gene. The CDR3 runs to 15 residues. The CDR3 protein is CASSSRGPTNEKLFF. CDR3 bases: TGCGCCAGCAGCTCCAGGGGGCCAACTAATGAAAAACTGTTTTTT. Full variable domain (rest looked up from reference TRBV5-1 and TRBJ1-4): KAGVTQTPRYLIKTRGQQVTLSCSPISGHRSVSWYQQTPGQGLQFLFEYFSETQRNKGNFPGRFSGRQFSNSRSEMNVSTLELGDSALYLCASSSRGPTNEKLFFGSGTQLSVL.

This chain connects TRBV3-1 (or the pseudogene TRBV3-2) to TRBJ1-2; TRBD1 agrees at 7 bases. After removal of 4 bases from V and 8 bases from J, the junction contained 13 bases not matched to a gene. This CDR3 is 15 amino acids long. Per the germline V gene, CDR1 is LGHDT and CDR2 is YNNKEL (reference sequence). CDR3 nucleotides: TGTGCCAGCAGCCCCTTGGGACAGTCAACGGCAGGCTACACCTTC. This sequence encodes CASSPLGQSTAGYTF.

V usage is TRBV7-2 and J usage is TRBJ2-3; the match to TRBD1 covers 7 bases. In germline, CDR1 is SGHTA, CDR2 FQGNSA. The CDR3 totals 16 residues. The ends lost 0 bases at V and 5 bases at J; junction bases unmatched: 8. As DNA, the CDR3 is TGTGCCAGCAGCTTAGCCTTCGGACAGGCGGTAGATACGCAGTATTTT. Translating it yields CASSLAFGQAVDTQYF.

The gene calls are TRBV9 and TRBJ2-2; TRBD2 matches 9 bases. The germline gives CDR1 SGDLS, CDR2 YYNGEE. The CDR3 is 15 amino acids. The V and J ends lost 4 bases and 4 bases, in that order; junction bases with no gene match: 5. For the CDR3, the DNA is TGTGCCAGCAGCAGCGGCGGGGGGGGCACCGGGGAGCTGTTTTTT. This gives the protein CASSSGGGGTGELFF. The variable domain in full, with the rest retrieved from reference TRBV9 and TRBJ2-2, is DSGVTQTPKHLITATGQRVTLRCSPRSGDLSVYWYQQSLDQGLQFLIQYYNGEERAKGNILERFSAQQFPDLHSELNLSSLELGDSALYFCASSSGGGGTGELFFGEGSRLTVL.

This chain joins TRBV30 and TRBJ1-2; a possible D gene is TRBD1 (5 bases). The CDR3 runs 12 residues. Trimming removed 5 bases at V and 8 bases at J, with 15 bases between. CDR1 and CDR2 from the germline V gene are GTSNPN and SVGIG (reference sequence). CDR3 loop: CAWGEQGVGYTF. CDR3 DNA sequence: TGTGCCTGGGGTGAGCAGGGTGTGGGCTACACCTTC.

The chain employs TRBV4-1 and TRBJ1-2, with 10 bases lining up with TRBD1. The CDR3 length is 15 residues. J was trimmed by 8 bases and V by 1 base; bases with no gene match: 7. CDR1 is MGHRA and CDR2 is YSYEKL in the germline V gene. This CDR3 is CASSQAEDRGEGYTF. The CDR3 DNA is TGCGCCAGCAGCCAAGCTGAGGACAGGGGGGAAGGCTACACCTTC.

The chain combines TRBV3-1 (or the pseudogene TRBV3-2) with TRBJ1-5; a possible D gene is TRBD1 (5 bases). The CDR3 totals 14 residues. Trimming took 4 bases from V and 4 from J, leaving 11 bases between them. From germline, CDR1 is LGHDT and CDR2 YNNKEL (reference sequence). CDR3 protein: CASSLSQGNQPQHF. The CDR3 coding sequence is TGTGCCAGCAGCCTTTCCCAGGGTAATCAGCCCCAGCATTTT.

A single count supports this clone. The chain joins TRBV5-4 to TRBJ1-6, with 10 bases aligning to TRBD1. This CDR3 comprises 14 residues. V trimming: 3 bases; J trimming: 10 bases; junction bases outside the gene matches: 4. Germline CDR1 and CDR2: SGHNT and YYREEE (reference sequence). The chain's CDR3 is CASSSDRGSSPLHF. Here the CDR3 DNA reads TGTGCCAGCAGCTCGGACAGGGGGAGCTCACCCCTCCACTTT.

The V call is TRBV24-1, the J call TRBJ2-2, with 7 bases aligning to TRBD1. V was pared by 9 bases and J by 4 bases, with 10 bases of the junction left unmatched. The CDR3 consists of 15 residues. Germline V gene lookup returns CDR1 KGHDR and CDR2 SFDVKD. The CDR3 here is CATRDSGSGTGELFF. CDR3 coding DNA: TGTGCCACCCGGGACAGCGGTTCGGGCACCGGGGAGCTGTTTTTT.

This rearrangement joins TRBV5-4 to TRBJ2-5, with TRBD2 identical over 9 bases. From germline, CDR1 is SGHNT and CDR2 YYREEE (reference sequence). Losses at the gene ends were 0 bases for V and 5 bases for J; bases not matched to a gene: 8. The CDR3 is made up of 16 amino acids. The CDR3 here is CASSLGARGGGETQYF. The CDR3 DNA reads as TGTGCCAGCAGCTTGGGGGCGCGGGGGGGCGGGGAGACCCAGTACTTC.

V usage is TRBV27 and J usage is TRBJ1-6, with 8 bases lining up with TRBD1. V lost 5 bases to trimming and J lost 10 bases; unmatched junction nucleotides: 10. The CDR3 is made up of 15 amino acids. From germline, CDR1 is MNHEY and CDR2 SMNVEV (reference sequence). For the CDR3, the DNA is TGTGCCAGCAGTGCCCGGACAGGGATACAGTCACCCCTCCACTTT. It yields the protein CASSARTGIQSPLHF.

This clone occurred once. The chain has TRBV10-1 and TRBJ1-1; tentatively, D is TRBD1 (5 bases). V was shortened by 0 bases and J by 4 bases, with 12 bases between the two germline ends. The CDR3 is made up of 15 amino acids. Looked up from germline, CDR1 is WNHNN and CDR2 is SYGVQD (reference sequence). The CDR3: CASSESGGGPTEAFF. As DNA, the CDR3 is TGCGCCAGCAGTGAGTCGGGGGGAGGGCCCACTGAAGCTTTCTTT.

The genes are TRBV20-1 and TRBJ2-5; TRBD1 agrees at 9 bases. Looked up from germline, CDR1 is DFQATT and CDR2 is SNEGSKA (reference sequence). With V trimmed by 3 bases and J by 1 base, 9 bases remained unmatched. This CDR3 comprises 16 residues. The CDR3 loop reads CSASLRTGAPQETQYF. The CDR3 coding sequence is TGCAGTGCTAGTCTCAGGACAGGGGCCCCCCAAGAGACCCAGTACTTC.

The rearrangement uses TRBV10-3 and TRBJ2-7, with D perhaps TRBD1 (6 bases). The germline V gene has CDR1 ENHRY and CDR2 SYGVKD. This CDR3 is 15 amino acids long. V was trimmed by 6 bases and J by 2 bases, leaving 17 bases between them. The CDR3 DNA reads TGTGCCATCAGGAAGGGTCAGACAGGAACCTACGAGCAGTACTTC. Translating it yields CAIRKGQTGTYEQYF.

The chain combines TRBV5-1 with TRBJ2-7; TRBD2 matches 8 bases. Losses at the gene ends were 4 bases for V and 3 bases for J; bases not matched to a gene: 12. This CDR3 spans 16 amino acids. Germline CDR1 is SGHRS and CDR2 is YFSETQ. In DNA form, the CDR3 reads TGCGCCAGCAGCGAGGTCGGGGGGGGCCGTCACTACGAGCAGTACTTC. Translating gives CASSEVGGGRHYEQYF.

The chain combines TRBV10-3 with TRBJ2-7, with D maybe TRBD1 (6 bases). V was pared by 8 bases and J by 4 bases, with 15 bases between. CDR1 ENHRY and CDR2 SYGVKD come from the germline V gene. The CDR3 is 13 residues long. The CDR3 sequence is CAISTGKEYEQYF. CDR3 in DNA: TGTGCCATCTCAACAGGGAAAGAGTACGAGCAGTACTTC.